The 16 T cell receptor beta chains given below trace back to one sample, sequenced in a study of Tregs in tolerant kidney transplant recipients. Related graft donors supplied nonmyeloablative bone marrow transplants, and mixed chimerism was transient. Produced via immunoSEQ multiplex PCR; TCRdb's table is partial and in-frame only. The repertoire holds tens of thousands of clones, with 80% to 95% as singletons. This material consisted of CD4+ T cells from blood (PBMCs), taken 12 months after the transplant. These receptors all stem from a human patient who received a combined kidney and bone marrow transplant. Part of the T cell pool may stem from the graft donor.

The table lists this clone with a count of one. The chain has TRBV9 and TRBJ2-1, with 10 bases that match TRBD2. V was pared by 3 bases and J by 10 bases, with 10 bases of the junction left unmatched. This CDR3 has 15 amino acids. Germline V lookup: CDR1 SGDLS, CDR2 YYNGEE. CDR3 nucleotide sequence: TGTGCCAGCAGCGCAGGAGGTACTAGCGGGAAAGAGCAGTTCTTC. Protein sequence: CASSAGGTSGKEQFF.

J is TRBJ2-7 and V is TRBV14; 8 nucleotides align to TRBD1. Per the germline V gene, CDR1 is SGHDN and CDR2 is FVKESK. The CDR3 is 15 amino acids. Trimming took 1 base from V and 6 from J; bases not matched to a gene: 8. CDR3: CASSQASGGLVEQYF. The CDR3 bases are TGTGCCAGCAGCCAAGCGTCAGGGGGCTTGGTCGAGCAGTACTTC.

The chain recombines TRBV19 with TRBJ1-4, with D unresolved. Germline V gene lookup returns CDR1 LNHDA and CDR2 SQIVND (reference sequence). This CDR3 is 13 amino acids long. Trimming removed 5 bases at V and 6 bases at J, with 10 bases between. CDR3 in amino acids: CASSWAVHEKLFF. The CDR3 region has the DNA TGTGCCAGTAGTTGGGCAGTACATGAAAAACTGTTTTTT.

A note on this clone: The junction shows a germline mismatch at one end, possibly a read error. The chain combines TRBV19 with TRBJ2-5, with D perhaps matching TRBD2 (6 bases). Per the germline V gene, CDR1 is LNHDA and CDR2 is SQIVND (reference sequence). This CDR3 is built from 17 residues. As DNA, the CDR3 is TGTGCCAGTAGTACAGCCTTCGGGGGTGGTTACCATGAGACCCAGTACTTC. Its translation: CASSTAFGGGYHETQYF.

The V call is TRBV29-1, the J call TRBJ1-1; TRBD1 agrees at 8 bases. Trimming cost V 4 bases and J 6 bases; bases outside gene matches: 7. CDR3 length: 13 residues. In germline, CDR1 is SQVTM, CDR2 ANQGSEA. In DNA form, the CDR3 reads TGCAGCGTTGGACAGGGGATGGGCTCTGAAGCTTTCTTT. Protein sequence: CSVGQGMGSEAFF.

The V call is TRBV7-3, the J call TRBJ2-6, with D tentatively TRBD2 (6 bases). V lost 1 base and J 2 bases, leaving 6 bases between the germline ends. The CDR3 spans 15 residues. CDR1 SGHTA and CDR2 FQGTGA come from the germline V gene. The CDR3 reads CASSLSGTGANVLTF. The CDR3 region has the DNA TGTGCCAGCAGCTTAAGCGGGACTGGGGCCAACGTCCTGACTTTC.

The chain uses TRBV28 and TRBJ1-2; a possible D gene is TRBD1 (5 bases). The ends were cut back, 1 base at V and 4 bases at J, with 13 bases in the middle. Germline V lookup: CDR1 MDHEN, CDR2 SYDVKM. The CDR3 has 15 amino acids. The DNA for the CDR3 is TGTGCCAGCAGTTTATTTGGTGACAGCACCTATGGCTACACCTTC. Translating gives CASSLFGDSTYGYTF.

V gene TRBV9 combines with J gene TRBJ1-3; D gene unclear. CDR1 is SGDLS and CDR2 is YYNGEE in the germline V gene. The V end lost 0 bases, the J end lost 4 bases, and 11 bases lay between the germline ends. This CDR3 is 15 amino acids long. This CDR3 is CASSVGAVSGNTIYF. Written as DNA, the CDR3 is TGTGCCAGCAGCGTAGGGGCAGTATCGGGAAACACCATATATTTT.

This chain connects TRBV5-4 to TRBJ2-1; D remains ambiguous. V shed 0 bases and J shed 7 bases, with 8 bases lying between them. Germline-derived CDR1 and CDR2 are SGHNT and YYREEE (reference sequence). The CDR3 is made up of 13 amino acids. This CDR3 reads CASSLDWSNEQFF. CDR3 nucleotides: TGTGCCAGCAGCTTGGATTGGAGTAATGAGCAGTTCTTC.

This clone was counted a single time. The chain combines TRBV27 with TRBJ1-2; D might be TRBD1 (6 bases). Between the trimmed V and J ends, which lost 3 bases and 4 bases, there was a span of 6 bases. The CDR3 has 12 amino acids. The germline V gene encodes CDR1 MNHEY and CDR2 SMNVEV (reference sequence). The CDR3 loop reads CASSFRGYGYTF. The DNA of the CDR3 is TGTGCCAGCAGTTTCAGGGGCTATGGCTACACCTTC.

The table lists this clone with a count of one. V and J are TRBV27 and TRBJ2-7; 13 positions match TRBD2. Germline values: CDR1 MNHEY, CDR2 SMNVEV (reference sequence). Trimming cost V 5 bases and J 3 bases; bases outside gene matches: 19. The CDR3 has 20 residues. The CDR3 reads CASSTPRTSGGRGPHYEQYF. The CDR3 nucleotides are TGTGCCAGCAGTACCCCGCGGACTAGCGGGGGCCGTGGACCCCACTACGAGCAGTACTTC.

The V and J genes are TRBV11-3 and TRBJ2-7; 8 nucleotides line up with TRBD2. Losses at the gene ends were 5 bases for V and 4 bases for J; bases not matched to a gene: 7. Germline CDR1 and CDR2: SGHNT and YENEEA. This CDR3 comprises 14 residues. As DNA, the CDR3 is TGTGCCAGCAGCCCCGGGACTAGTCAGTACGAGCAGTACTTC. It yields the protein CASSPGTSQYEQYF. Full variable domain (rest looked up from reference TRBV11-3 and TRBJ2-7): EAGVVQSPRYKIIEKKQPVAFWCNPISGHNTLYWYLQNLGQGPELLIRYENEEAVDDSQLPKDRFSAERLKGVDSTLKIQPAELGDSAVYLCASSPGTSQYEQYFGPGTRLTVT.

V and J are TRBV5-4 and TRBJ2-1; 12 bases are a match to TRBD2. There are 15 residues in the CDR3. The J segment lost 6 bases and the V segment lost 0 bases, leaving 1 base of the junction unmatched. Looked up from germline, CDR1 is SGHNT and CDR2 is YYREEE (reference sequence). Written as DNA, the CDR3 is TGTGCCAGCAGCTTGGGACTAGCGGGGGCCAATGAGCAGTTCTTC. Amino acid sequence: CASSLGLAGANEQFF.

This chain joins TRBV6-6 and TRBJ2-7, with D possibly TRBD1 on 6 matching bases. The V and J ends lost 5 bases and 0 bases respectively, with 17 bases between them. The germline V gene encodes CDR1 MNHNY and CDR2 SVGAGI (reference sequence). This CDR3 spans 16 amino acids. The CDR3 reads CASSPRSTGNSYEQYF. The CDR3 DNA is TGTGCCAGCAGTCCCCGCTCGACAGGTAACTCCTACGAGCAGTACTTC.

Comment on this clone: The identical CDR3 is also encoded by other nucleotide sequences in the sample. The chain carries TRBV5-1 and TRBJ2-3; D uncertain. The germline V gene encodes CDR1 SGHRS and CDR2 YFSETQ. The CDR3 sequence is 13 residues long. The V and J ends lost 4 bases and 1 base respectively, with 7 bases between them. CDR3 in amino acids: CASSLAGTDTQYF. The CDR3 nucleotides are TGCGCCAGCAGCCTGGCGGGCACAGATACGCAGTATTTT.

J is TRBJ2-3 and V is TRBV5-8; 10 nucleotides line up with TRBD2. The CDR3 length is 16 residues. CDR1 and CDR2 from the germline V gene are SGHTS and YDEGEE. After removal of 4 bases from V and 0 bases from J, the junction contained 5 bases not matched to a gene. CDR3 coding DNA: TGTGCCAGCAGCAAACTAGCGGGGTACAGCACAGATACGCAGTATTTT. This translates into CASSKLAGYSTDTQYF.